Below, 13 T cell receptor beta chains from the same sample are listed, as sequenced in a study of T cell repertoires in ileal Crohn's disease. Sequenced by immunoSEQ multiplex PCR; TCRdb stores in-frame clones only, minus some. Of approximately 27,000 clones in the sample, about 81% were seen once. Sequencing was performed on ileal tissue. Receptors originate from an adult with Crohn's disease.

This rearrangement joins TRBV18 to TRBJ1-2; TRBD1 matches 7 bases. Trimming took 6 bases from V and 6 from J; bases not matched to a gene: 7. Germline CDR1 reads KGHSH; CDR2 reads LQKENI. CDR3 size: 13 residues. The CDR3 coding sequence is TGTGCCAGCTCGCCCGGGACAGAGCATGGCTACACCTTC. Amino acid sequence: CASSPGTEHGYTF.

V is TRBV6-1 and J is TRBJ2-5; D is uncertain. V dropped 1 base and J dropped 4 bases, with 10 bases sitting between them. This CDR3 is built from 14 residues. Germline CDR1 reads MNHNS; CDR2 reads SASEGT. CDR3 sequence: CASSEGTAGETQYF. CDR3 nucleotide sequence: TGTGCCAGCAGTGAAGGAACGGCAGGAGAGACCCAGTACTTC.

This chain joins TRBV16 and TRBJ1-1, with D possibly TRBD1 on 5 matching bases. The germline V and J ends were trimmed by 0 bases and 1 base, with 6 bases remaining between them. This CDR3 has 14 amino acids. Germline CDR1 and CDR2: KGHSY and FQNENV. The CDR3, as DNA: TGTGCCAGCAGCCAATCCGGGGGGAACACTGAAGCTTTCTTT. Amino acids: CASSQSGGNTEAFF. The variable domain in full, with the rest retrieved from reference TRBV16 and TRBJ1-1, is GEEVAQTPKHLVRGEGQKAKLYCAPIKGHSYVFWYQQVLKNEFKFLISFQNENVFDETGMPKERFSAKCLPNSPCSLEIQATKLEDSAVYFCASSQSGGNTEAFFGQGTRLTVV.

The chain carries TRBV6-5 and TRBJ2-5; D might be TRBD1 (5 bases). In germline, CDR1 is MNHEY, CDR2 SVGAGI. The CDR3 consists of 12 residues. V lost 3 bases and J 7 bases, leaving 9 bases between the germline ends. The CDR3 coding sequence is TGTGCCAGCAGTTATCATCAGGGGACCCAGTACTTC. It yields the protein CASSYHQGTQYF.

This clone was observed a handful of times. CDR3 protein: CASSGAGQGGLNYGYTF. As DNA, the CDR3 is TGTGCCAGCAGTGGGGCTGGACAGGGGGGTCTTAACTATGGCTACACCTTC. This chain uses TRBV25-1 with TRBJ1-2; 10 bases agree with TRBD1. V was clipped by 4 bases and J by 1 base; unmatched bases: 9. The CDR3 runs to 17 residues. In germline, CDR1 is MGHDK, CDR2 SYGVNS.

The rearrangement uses TRBV2 and TRBJ1-6; 10 bases fit TRBD1. The germline CDR1 and CDR2 sequences are SNHLY and FYNNEI. With 3 bases clipped from V and 9 bases from J, the junction kept 5 bases outside the gene matches. There are 15 residues in the CDR3. CDR3 coding DNA: TGTGCCAGCAGTGATATGGGACAGGGGAGTTCACCCCTCCACTTT. Amino acid sequence: CASSDMGQGSSPLHF.

The V call is TRBV2, the J call TRBJ1-6; 12 nucleotides align to TRBD1. The junction had 2 bases not matched to a gene; V was cut back by 8 bases and J by 6 bases. Germline assignment: CDR1 SNHLY and CDR2 FYNNEI. This CDR3 is 14 amino acids long. The CDR3 is CASSGQGANSPLHF. In nucleotides, the CDR3 is TGTGCCAGCTCGGGACAGGGGGCTAATTCACCCCTCCACTTT.

The chain employs TRBV5-1 and TRBJ2-3; TRBD2 is a possible D gene (7 bases). The length of the CDR3 is 17 residues. Germline CDR1 is SGHRS and CDR2 is YFSETQ. Trimming pared 3 bases from V and 4 bases from J, leaving 21 bases between. The DNA of the CDR3 is TGCGCCAGCAGCTCGACGCCTAGCGCGGGGGCTGCAGATACGCAGTATTTT. This sequence encodes CASSSTPSAGAADTQYF.

This sequence joins TRBV7-6 and TRBJ2-1, with 7 positions matching TRBD1. With 5 bases clipped from V and 4 bases from J, the junction kept 14 bases outside the gene matches. CDR3 length: 17 residues. The germline CDR1 and CDR2 sequences are SGHVS and FNYEAQ. CDR3 in amino acids: CASSTLPGQLNYNEQFF. CDR3 in DNA: TGTGCCAGCAGCACCCTACCGGGACAGCTTAATTACAATGAGCAGTTCTTC.

V gene TRBV19 combines with J gene TRBJ2-5; 10 bases are shared with TRBD1. Germline V gene lookup returns CDR1 LNHDA and CDR2 SQIVND (reference sequence). The V segment lost 3 bases and the J segment 5 bases; nucleotides outside the gene matches: 3. This CDR3 is 14 amino acids long. CDR3 amino acids: CASSMTGGWETQYF. CDR3 nucleotide sequence: TGTGCCAGTAGTATGACAGGGGGCTGGGAGACCCAGTACTTC.

This rearrangement joins TRBV7-6 to TRBJ1-5; D is unclear. Germline V gives CDR1 SGHVS, CDR2 FNYEAQ. The V end lost 1 base, the J end lost 0 bases, and 22 bases lay between the germline ends. The CDR3 runs to 20 residues. The CDR3 loop reads CASSLGEGLEGRDSNQPQHF. The CDR3 DNA reads as TGTGCCAGCAGCTTAGGAGAGGGATTAGAAGGGAGGGATAGCAATCAGCCCCAGCATTTT.

This chain links TRBV18 with TRBJ2-1, with 7 bases aligning to TRBD2. This CDR3 is 14 amino acids long. The trim removed 6 bases at V and 3 bases at J, leaving 5 bases unmatched. Germline CDR1 reads KGHSH; CDR2 reads LQKENI. In DNA, the CDR3 is TGTGCCAGCTCCCCGACTAGCAACTACAATGAGCAGTTCTTC. This encodes CASSPTSNYNEQFF.

The rearrangement uses TRBV5-5 and TRBJ1-1, with D maybe TRBD1 (6 bases). The length of the CDR3 is 15 residues. Germline assignment: CDR1 SGHKS and CDR2 YYEKEE (reference sequence). Trimming took off 5 bases at V and 1 base at J, with 15 bases between the two ends. The CDR3, as DNA: TGTGCCAGCAGTGCACCTGTGGACAGGAACACTGAAGCTTTCTTT. Translating gives CASSAPVDRNTEAFF.